Listed here are 25 T cell receptor beta chains from one sample, sequenced in a study of T cells in Graves' hyperthyroidism and ophthalmopathy. Template material for amplifying TCR beta CDR3 regions consisted of RNA transcripts. Researchers ran a first-round RT-PCR on the TCR CDR3 using the HTBI primer set. TCRdb reanalysed the multiplex PCR reads using MiXCR and keeps one entry per CDR3 protein. The repertoire holds roughly 180,000 distinct CDR3 sequences, with roughly 9.4% as singletons. The specimen was blood. Every receptor here comes from a young woman with Graves' hyperthyroidism that later progressed to Graves' ophthalmopathy.

This chain joins TRBV3-1 and TRBJ2-2, with D perhaps TRBD2 (5 bases). The V and J ends lost 0 bases and 5 bases respectively, with 22 bases between them. CDR1 and CDR2 (germline): LGHDT, YNNKEL (reference sequence). CDR3 length: 19 residues. CDR3 sequence (DNA): TGTGCCAGCAGCCAAGATCCCTTAGCCGGGAAAAGTTGGACCGGGGAGCTGTTTTTT. Its protein is CASSQDPLAGKSWTGELFF. Full variable domain (missing parts from reference TRBV3-1 and TRBJ2-2): DTAVSQTPKYLVTQMGNDKSIKCEQNLGHDTMYWYKQDSKKFLKIMFSYNNKELIINETVPNRFSPKSPDKAHLNLHINSLELGDSAVYFCASSQDPLAGKSWTGELFFGEGSRLTVL.

The chain is built from TRBV5-6 and TRBJ1-2; maybe TRBD1 (5 bases). Per the germline V gene, CDR1 is SGHDT and CDR2 is YYEEEE. Trimming removed 2 bases from V and 4 bases from J, with 6 bases in between. The CDR3 runs 12 residues. DNA for the CDR3: TGTGCCAGCAGCTTCGACAGCTATGGCTACACCTTC. This sequence encodes CASSFDSYGYTF.

The chain joins TRBV18 to TRBJ2-5; D call uncertain. The CDR3 length is 13 residues. Germline V gene sequence: CDR1 KGHSH, CDR2 LQKENI. V lost 3 bases to trimming and J lost 5 bases, with 10 bases between them. CDR3 nucleotides: TGTGCCAGCTCACCCTCGGGTGGGGAGACCCAGTACTTC. It codes for CASSPSGGETQYF.

Ten or more counts support this clonotype. The chain links TRBV2 to TRBJ1-1; 9 bases agree with TRBD1. V lost 6 bases and J lost 1; bases outside the gene matches: 3. The CDR3 spans 14 residues. Germline values: CDR1 SNHLY, CDR2 FYNNEI. In nucleotides, the CDR3 is TGTGCCAGCAGCGGACAGGGGACGAACACTGAAGCTTTCTTT. Protein product: CASSGQGTNTEAFF.

This clonotype was detected many times. The chain carries TRBV12-3 or TRBV12-4 and TRBJ1-6, with 9 nucleotides matching TRBD1. V shed 6 bases and J 8 bases; nucleotides not matched to a gene: 5. The CDR3 totals 14 residues. The chain's CDR3 is CASSGTGFDSPLHF. CDR3 bases: TGTGCCAGCAGCGGGACAGGGTTCGATTCACCCCTCCACTTT.

This clonotype was detected ten times or more. The chain has TRBV30 and TRBJ1-4; TRBD1 is a possible D gene (6 bases). Germline CDR1 is GTSNPN and CDR2 is SVGIG (reference sequence). Trimming pared 2 bases from V and 5 bases from J, leaving 9 bases between. The CDR3 runs to 13 residues. The CDR3 loop is CAWSTQGNEKLFF. CDR3 sequence (DNA): TGTGCCTGGAGTACCCAGGGGAATGAAAAACTGTTTTTT.

The chain joins TRBV19 to TRBJ1-3, with D perhaps TRBD1 (5 bases). Germline CDR1 LNHDA, CDR2 SQIVND (reference sequence). This CDR3 region has 17 residues. Trimming pared 1 base from V and 0 bases from J, leaving 13 bases between. The CDR3 is CASSIAPGGTSGNTIYF. CDR3 coding DNA: TGTGCCAGTAGTATAGCCCCGGGGGGGACCTCTGGAAACACCATATATTTT.

This clonotype came up many times. This chain uses TRBV27 with TRBJ1-2, with 9 bases fitting TRBD1. V shed 5 bases and J 6 bases; nucleotides not matched to a gene: 4. Germline V gene sequence: CDR1 MNHEY, CDR2 SMNVEV (reference sequence). The CDR3 consists of 13 residues. CDR3 region: CASSANRGHGYTF. The CDR3 DNA reads TGTGCCAGCAGTGCCAACAGGGGGCATGGCTACACCTTC.

The sample holds a few counts of this clonotype. V is TRBV7-9 and J is TRBJ2-1, with D possibly TRBD2 on 6 matching bases. V lost 5 bases and J lost 4, with 15 bases in between. The CDR3 loop spans 15 amino acids. Germline V gene sequence: CDR1 SEHNR, CDR2 FQNEAQ (reference sequence). The CDR3 here is CASSPARDSYNEQFF. The CDR3 DNA is TGTGCCAGCAGCCCCGCTCGGGACTCATACAATGAGCAGTTCTTC.

This clonotype came up many times. The rearrangement links TRBV2 to TRBJ1-5; the D is unclear. The CDR3 sequence is 14 residues long. Trimming took off 7 bases at V and 2 bases at J, with 12 bases between the two ends. CDR1 and CDR2 from the germline V gene are SNHLY and FYNNEI. The CDR3 region is CASNQETGNQPQHF. In DNA, the CDR3 is TGTGCCAGCAATCAGGAAACAGGCAATCAGCCCCAGCATTTT. The full variable domain, completed using reference TRBV2 and TRBJ1-5, is EPEVTQTPSHQVTQMGQEVILRCVPISNHLYFYWYRQILGQKVEFLVSFYNNEISEKSEIFDDQFSVERPDGSNFTLKIRSTKLEDSAMYFCASNQETGNQPQHFGDGTRLSIL.

V is TRBV30 and J is TRBJ1-4; D gene ambiguous. Trimming took off 0 bases at V and 8 bases at J, with 16 bases between the two ends. This CDR3 is 15 amino acids long. Germline CDR1 reads GTSNPN; CDR2 reads SVGIG (reference sequence). The CDR3 loop is CAWSVLSGHKEKLFF. The CDR3 DNA follows: TGTGCCTGGAGTGTACTTTCGGGTCACAAAGAAAAACTGTTTTTT.

This clonotype was counted ten times or more. V gene TRBV29-1 combines with J gene TRBJ1-1, with D hard to call. This CDR3 has 12 amino acids. V was pared by 3 bases and J by 6 bases, with 11 bases between. The germline gives CDR1 SQVTM, CDR2 ANQGSEA. For the CDR3, the DNA is TGCAGCGTTGAGGATACCTTCTCTGAAGCTTTCTTT. This codes for CSVEDTFSEAFF.

About this clonotype: One end of the junction varies from germline; a read error may be responsible. V gene TRBV7-2 combines with J gene TRBJ1-3, with no clear D. Germline V CDR1 and CDR2: SGHTA, FQGNSA. There are 12 residues in the CDR3. The CDR3 sequence: CASSLAGNTVYF. Here the CDR3 DNA reads TGTGCCAGCAGCTTAGCCGGAAACACCGTATATTTT.

This clonotype was recorded many times. The genes are TRBV20-1 and TRBJ1-1; the match to TRBD1 covers 9 bases. This CDR3 is 15 amino acids long. J gave up 0 bases and V 1 base, and 3 bases lay outside the gene matches. Germline assignment: CDR1 DFQATT and CDR2 SNEGSKA (reference sequence). Here the CDR3 DNA reads TGCAGTGCTAGAGGACGGACAGGGGTGAACACTGAAGCTTTCTTT. As protein: CSARGRTGVNTEAFF.

This clonotype was counted ten times or more. The V and J genes are TRBV7-6 and TRBJ2-4; TRBD2 matches at 7 bases. The germline gives CDR1 SGHVS, CDR2 FNYEAQ. V shed 5 bases, J shed 3 bases, and the junction held 7 bases outside the gene matches. The CDR3 spans 15 residues. The CDR3: CASSASGAGKNIQYF. CDR3 DNA: TGTGCCAGCAGCGCGAGCGGGGCTGGCAAAAACATTCAGTACTTC.

The CDR3 region is CASSLVTGGLTGELFF. The DNA of the CDR3 is TGTGCCAGCAGCTTAGTCACGGGGGGCCTAACCGGGGAGCTGTTTTTT. V gene TRBV7-9 combines with J gene TRBJ2-2; the D gene is possibly TRBD2 (7 bases). From germline, CDR1 is SEHNR and CDR2 FQNEAQ (reference sequence). With 1 base removed from V and 5 bases from J, the gap between germline ends came to 14 bases. The CDR3 sequence is 16 residues long.

A note on this clonotype: Just one base apart from a much larger clone, this may be a read error. The missing conserved phenylalanine or tryptophan at the end of this CDR3 makes a read error likely. The chain has TRBV5-1 and TRBJ2-2; no clear D. Germline V lookup: CDR1 SGHRS, CDR2 YFSETQ. This CDR3 is 14 amino acids long. V was shortened by 2 bases and J by 3 bases, with 8 bases between the two germline ends. The CDR3 coding sequence is TGCGCCAGCAGCTTTATGGGTTACACCGGGGAGCTGTTTTCT. Translated: CASSFMGYTGELFS.

This clonotype was picked up a small number of times. The chain combines TRBV4-1 with TRBJ1-2; 7 bases fit TRBD1. There are 16 residues in the CDR3. V was pared by 1 base and J by 5 bases, with 10 bases of the junction left unmatched. Germline CDR1 and CDR2: MGHRA and YSYEKL. This CDR3 is CASSQVPRQGSYGYTF. Here the CDR3 DNA reads TGCGCCAGCAGCCAAGTACCGCGACAGGGCTCTTATGGCTACACCTTC.

The chain recombines TRBV20-1 with TRBJ2-3; 16 bases agree with TRBD2. Losses at the gene ends were 6 bases for V and 8 bases for J; bases not matched to a gene: 8. Germline V gene lookup returns CDR1 DFQATT and CDR2 SNEGSKA (reference sequence). The CDR3 spans 15 residues. The CDR3 here is CSAEGLAGGQATQYF. CDR3 sequence (DNA): TGCAGTGCCGAGGGACTAGCGGGGGGGCAGGCTACGCAGTATTTT.

This chain connects TRBV4-1 to TRBJ1-1; a weak D match, TRBD1 (6 bases). The CDR3 length is 14 residues. Trimming shortened V by 3 bases and J by 4 bases, and 12 bases separated the two germline ends. Germline lookup yields CDR1 MGHRA and CDR2 YSYEKL. The CDR3 sequence is CASSHQSGATEAFF. The CDR3 nucleotides read TGCGCCAGCAGCCATCAGTCGGGGGCCACTGAAGCTTTCTTT.

This clonotype was seen at least ten times. The chain uses TRBV20-1 and TRBJ1-6, with D unclear. V lost 0 bases to trimming and J lost 0 bases, with 9 bases between them. The CDR3 covers 16 residues. Germline V CDR1 and CDR2: DFQATT, SNEGSKA (reference sequence). CDR3 nucleotide sequence: TGCAGTGCTAGAGAAGGACGGAGCTCCTATAATTCACCCCTCCACTTT. Residues: CSAREGRSSYNSPLHF.

Many counts were recorded for this clonotype. CDR3 amino acids: CASRLDGGPGELFF. CDR3 sequence (DNA): TGCGCCAGCCGACTCGATGGGGGTCCCGGGGAGCTGTTTTTT. The gene calls are TRBV5-1 and TRBJ2-2; D might be TRBD1 or TRBD2, each matching 5 bases. The CDR3 runs to 14 residues. Germline loops: CDR1 SGHRS, CDR2 YFSETQ. V lost 7 bases and J 6 bases, leaving 16 bases between the germline ends.

There are many counts of this clonotype. The chain joins TRBV6-1 to TRBJ1-2, with 10 bases identical to TRBD1. The CDR3 runs 12 residues. Germline CDR1 and CDR2: MNHNS and SASEGT. The ends lost 8 bases at V and 8 bases at J; junction bases unmatched: 5. The CDR3 region has the DNA TGTGCCAGCCGGGACAGGGGAAGGGGCTACACCTTC. Its protein product is CASRDRGRGYTF.

This clonotype was seen a handful of times. Since a much larger clone is just one base distant, this may be a read error. The V gene is TRBV28, the J gene TRBJ2-1; 9 positions match TRBD2. Germline-derived CDR1 and CDR2 are MDHEN and SYDVKM. The CDR3 contains 17 residues. The CDR3 DNA sequence: TGTGCCAGCAGCCCCCGGGGTAGCGGGAGAGGAGGCAATGGGCAGTTCTTC. It is translated as CASSPRGSGRGGNGQFF.

This clonotype was observed many times. The gene calls are TRBV2 and TRBJ2-1; maybe TRBD2 (6 bases). V was cut by 1 base and J by 1 base, with 17 bases left in between. Germline V gives CDR1 SNHLY, CDR2 FYNNEI. The CDR3 extends over 18 amino acids. The CDR3 DNA reads TGTGCCAGCAGTGAAGATGTAGTGGGGGGTCCTTCCTACAATGAGCAGTTCTTC. As protein: CASSEDVVGGPSYNEQFF.